A single sample gave rise to the 3 T cell receptor beta chains below, sequenced in a study of blood T cell repertoires in COVID-19. Profiled with immunoSEQ multiplex PCR; TCRdb holds only in-frame clones, not every one. There are about 35,000 clones in the sample; about nine tenths occur only once, and 10% lies in the top ten. The sample taken for sequencing was peripheral blood. The origin of the receptors is a man aged 80 or over with active COVID-19.

V is TRBV7-9 and J is TRBJ2-1, with TRBD2 matching 10 bases. This CDR3 comprises 15 residues. J gave up 7 bases and V 3 bases, and 6 bases lay outside the gene matches. Germline V lookup: CDR1 SEHNR, CDR2 FQNEAQ (reference sequence). The CDR3 spells CASSLGGSGRNEQFF. Written as DNA, the CDR3 is TGTGCCAGCAGCTTGGGGGGTAGCGGGAGGAATGAGCAGTTCTTC. The full variable domain, with the rest looked up from reference TRBV7-9 and TRBJ2-1, is DTGVSQNPRHKITKRGQNVTFRCDPISEHNRLYWYRQTLGQGPEFLTYFQNEAQLEKSRLLSDRFSAERPKGSFSTLEIQRTEQGDSAMYLCASSLGGSGRNEQFFGPGTRLTVL.

This clone turned up a few times. The chain carries TRBV30 and TRBJ2-2; a possible D gene is TRBD1 (5 bases). The germline V gene has CDR1 GTSNPN and CDR2 SVGIG (reference sequence). The V and J ends lost 1 base and 7 bases respectively, with 13 bases between them. This CDR3 is 14 amino acids long. The CDR3 bases are TGTGCCTGGAGTGCTCTTGGGGCGTTCGGGGAGCTGTTTTTT. Protein product: CAWSALGAFGELFF.

The chain employs TRBV24-1 and TRBJ2-2; possibly TRBD1 for D (6 bases). The V end was cut by 8 bases, the J end by 5 bases, with 8 bases between. CDR3 length: 12 residues. Germline V gene data show CDR1 as KGHDR and CDR2 as SFDVKD. This chain's CDR3 is CATTRGTGELFF. CDR3 DNA sequence: TGTGCCACCACCAGGGGAACCGGGGAGCTGTTTTTT.